This TCR beta chain originates from a study of blood T cells in healthy people across ages. As for the study in general: About one barcoded TCR beta cDNA was captured per two T cells. Study-level points and caveats: Roughly linear declines in TCR beta diversity per million T cells occurred with age. Investigators viewed diversity estimates from one million T cells as underestimates, the study reported.

A J-beta primer mix and a sample-barcoded 5' primer were used in a second PCR of roughly 7 to 12 cycles. Every sample gave at least 2.5 million paired-end reads containing CDR3. TCRdb fed the 5' RACE reads into MiXCR, producing one record per CDR3 protein. Of 650,000 to 1,000,000 distinct CDR3 sequences in the sample, under 40% were seen once. This clonotype appeared a few times. Its antigen is still unknown. Trimming took off 3 bases at V and 3 bases at J, with 12 bases between the two ends. The CDR3 is made up of 15 amino acids. The V gene's germline CDR1 is SGHTA and CDR2 FQGNSA. This chain joins TRBV7-2 and TRBJ1-5, with D maybe TRBD1 (6 bases). The receptor comes from a man aged 18 to 30 in good health. The sequenced sample consisted of blood. The CDR3 protein is CASSLGGPLNQPQHF. The DNA of the CDR3 is TGTGCCAGCAGCTTGGGGGGGCCCCTCAATCAGCCCCAGCATTTT.